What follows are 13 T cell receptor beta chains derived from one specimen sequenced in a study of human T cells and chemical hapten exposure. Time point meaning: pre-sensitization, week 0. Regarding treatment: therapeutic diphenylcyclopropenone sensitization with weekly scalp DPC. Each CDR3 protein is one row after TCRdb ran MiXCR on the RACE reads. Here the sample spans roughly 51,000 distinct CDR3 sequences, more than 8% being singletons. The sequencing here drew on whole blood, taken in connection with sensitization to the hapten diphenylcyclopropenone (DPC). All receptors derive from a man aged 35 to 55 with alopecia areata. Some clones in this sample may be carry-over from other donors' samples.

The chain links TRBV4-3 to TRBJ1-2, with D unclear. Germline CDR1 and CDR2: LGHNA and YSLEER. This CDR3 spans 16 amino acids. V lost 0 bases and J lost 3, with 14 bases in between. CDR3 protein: CASSQDRKGGDYGYTF. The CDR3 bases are TGCGCCAGCAGCCAAGATCGTAAAGGTGGGGACTATGGCTACACCTTC.

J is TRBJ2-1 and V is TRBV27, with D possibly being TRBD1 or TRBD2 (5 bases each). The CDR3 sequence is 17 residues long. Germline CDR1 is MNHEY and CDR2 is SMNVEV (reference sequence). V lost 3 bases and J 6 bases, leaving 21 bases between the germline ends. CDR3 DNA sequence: TGTGCCAGCAGTTTTATATCCCCCAGGGACCGCGGCAATGAGCAGTTCTTC. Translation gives CASSFISPRDRGNEQFF.

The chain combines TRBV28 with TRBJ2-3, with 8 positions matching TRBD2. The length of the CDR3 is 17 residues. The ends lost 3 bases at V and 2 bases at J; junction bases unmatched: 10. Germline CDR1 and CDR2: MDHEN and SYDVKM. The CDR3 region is CASSLFGSGDFTDTQYF. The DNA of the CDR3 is TGTGCCAGCAGTTTGTTTGGTAGCGGGGATTTCACAGATACGCAGTATTTT. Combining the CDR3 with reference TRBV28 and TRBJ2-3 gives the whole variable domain DVKVTQSSRYLVKRTGEKVFLECVQDMDHENMFWYRQDPGLGLRLIYFSYDVKMKEKGDIPEGYSVSREKKERFSLILESASTNQTSMYLCASSLFGSGDFTDTQYFGPGTRLTVL.

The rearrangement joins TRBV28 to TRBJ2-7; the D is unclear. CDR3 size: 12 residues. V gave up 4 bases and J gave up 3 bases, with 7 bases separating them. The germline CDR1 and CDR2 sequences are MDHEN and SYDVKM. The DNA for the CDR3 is TGTGCCAGCAGTTCCTATAGCTACGAGCAGTACTTC. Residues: CASSSYSYEQYF.

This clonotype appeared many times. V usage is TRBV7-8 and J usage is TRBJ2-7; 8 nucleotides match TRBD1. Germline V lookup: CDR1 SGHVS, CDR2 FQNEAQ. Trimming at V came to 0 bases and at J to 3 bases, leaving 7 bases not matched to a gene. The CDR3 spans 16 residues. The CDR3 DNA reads TGTGCCAGCAGCTTAGCGAGGGACAGGAGCTTCTACGAGCAGTACTTC. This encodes CASSLARDRSFYEQYF.

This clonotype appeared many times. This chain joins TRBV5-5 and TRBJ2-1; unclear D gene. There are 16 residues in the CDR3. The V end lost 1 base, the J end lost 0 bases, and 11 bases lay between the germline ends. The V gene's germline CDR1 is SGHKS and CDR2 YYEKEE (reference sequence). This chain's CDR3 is CASSLLYPSSYNEQFF. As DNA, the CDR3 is TGTGCCAGCAGCTTGTTGTACCCTAGCTCCTACAATGAGCAGTTCTTC.

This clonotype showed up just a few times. The CDR3 region has the DNA TGTGCCAGCAGAAGGGGAGGGATGGTCACTGAAGCTTTCTTT. Its protein product is CASRRGGMVTEAFF. The chain has TRBV12-3 or TRBV12-4 and TRBJ1-1, with D perhaps matching TRBD1 (5 bases). The CDR3 is 14 residues long. V lost 6 bases to trimming and J lost 4 bases, with 15 bases between them.

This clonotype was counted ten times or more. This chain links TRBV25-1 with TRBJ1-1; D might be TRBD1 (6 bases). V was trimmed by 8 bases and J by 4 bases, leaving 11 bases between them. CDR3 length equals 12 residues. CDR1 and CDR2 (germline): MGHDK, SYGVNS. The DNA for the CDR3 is TGTGCCAGCCTGCAGGGGACCACTGAAGCTTTCTTT. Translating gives CASLQGTTEAFF. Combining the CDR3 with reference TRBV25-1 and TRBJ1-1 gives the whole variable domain EADIYQTPRYLVIGTGKKITLECSQTMGHDKMYWYQQDPGMELHLIHYSYGVNSTEKGDLSSESTVSRIRTEHFPLTLESARPSHTSQYLCASLQGTTEAFFGQGTRLTVV.

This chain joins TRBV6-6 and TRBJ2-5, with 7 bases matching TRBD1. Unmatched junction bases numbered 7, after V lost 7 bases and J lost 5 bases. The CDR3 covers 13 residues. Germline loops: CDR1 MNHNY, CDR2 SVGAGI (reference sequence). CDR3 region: CASNGQAEETQYF. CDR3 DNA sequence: TGTGCCAGCAACGGACAGGCGGAGGAGACCCAGTACTTC.

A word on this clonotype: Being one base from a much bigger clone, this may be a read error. CDR3 region: CAWSVGAGYEQYF. Here the CDR3 DNA reads TGTGCCTGGAGTGTCGGGGCAGGATACGAGCAGTACTTC. The V gene is TRBV30, the J gene TRBJ2-7; D possibly uses TRBD1 or TRBD2 (5 bases each). This CDR3 comprises 13 residues. Trimming cost V 0 bases and J 4 bases, with 10 bases left between them. Germline V gene sequence: CDR1 GTSNPN, CDR2 SVGIG (reference sequence).

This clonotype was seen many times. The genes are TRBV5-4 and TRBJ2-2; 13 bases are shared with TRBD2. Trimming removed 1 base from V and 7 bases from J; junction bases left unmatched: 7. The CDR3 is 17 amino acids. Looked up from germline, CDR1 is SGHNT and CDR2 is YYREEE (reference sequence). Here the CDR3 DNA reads TGTGCCAGCAGCTTGTGGACTAGCGGGAGCTCGGTCGGGGAGCTGTTTTTT. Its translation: CASSLWTSGSSVGELFF. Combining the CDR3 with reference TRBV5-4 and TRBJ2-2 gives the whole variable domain ETGVTQSPTHLIKTRGQQVTLRCSSQSGHNTVSWYQQALGQGPQFIFQYYREEENGRGNFPPRFSGLQFPNYSSELNVNALELDDSALYLCASSLWTSGSSVGELFFGEGSRLTVL.

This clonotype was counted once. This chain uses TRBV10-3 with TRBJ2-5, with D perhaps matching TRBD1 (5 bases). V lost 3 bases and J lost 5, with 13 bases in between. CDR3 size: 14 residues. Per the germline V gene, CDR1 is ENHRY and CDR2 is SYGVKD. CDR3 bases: TGTGCCATCAGTGACTCGACAGACGGCGAGACCCAGTACTTC. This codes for CAISDSTDGETQYF.

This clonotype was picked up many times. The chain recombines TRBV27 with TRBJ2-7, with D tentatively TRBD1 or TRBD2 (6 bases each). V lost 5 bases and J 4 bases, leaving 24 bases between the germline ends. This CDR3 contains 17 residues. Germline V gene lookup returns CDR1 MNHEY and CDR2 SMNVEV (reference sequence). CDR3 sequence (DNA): TGTGCCAGCAGTCGAGAGATTCGACGAGGGGGGAGGTACGAGCAGTACTTC. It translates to CASSREIRRGGRYEQYF.